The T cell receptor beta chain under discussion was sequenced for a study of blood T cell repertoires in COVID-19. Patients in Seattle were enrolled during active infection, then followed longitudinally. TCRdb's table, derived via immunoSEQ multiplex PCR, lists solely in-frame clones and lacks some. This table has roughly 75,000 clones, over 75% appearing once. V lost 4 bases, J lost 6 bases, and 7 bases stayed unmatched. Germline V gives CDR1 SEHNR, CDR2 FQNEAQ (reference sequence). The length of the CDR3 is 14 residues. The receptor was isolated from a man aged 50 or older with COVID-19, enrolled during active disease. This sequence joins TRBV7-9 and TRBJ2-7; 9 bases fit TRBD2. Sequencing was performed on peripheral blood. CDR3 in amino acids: CASSSPGGRVEQYF. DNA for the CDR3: TGTGCCAGCAGCTCCCCGGGCGGGAGGGTCGAGCAGTACTTC.